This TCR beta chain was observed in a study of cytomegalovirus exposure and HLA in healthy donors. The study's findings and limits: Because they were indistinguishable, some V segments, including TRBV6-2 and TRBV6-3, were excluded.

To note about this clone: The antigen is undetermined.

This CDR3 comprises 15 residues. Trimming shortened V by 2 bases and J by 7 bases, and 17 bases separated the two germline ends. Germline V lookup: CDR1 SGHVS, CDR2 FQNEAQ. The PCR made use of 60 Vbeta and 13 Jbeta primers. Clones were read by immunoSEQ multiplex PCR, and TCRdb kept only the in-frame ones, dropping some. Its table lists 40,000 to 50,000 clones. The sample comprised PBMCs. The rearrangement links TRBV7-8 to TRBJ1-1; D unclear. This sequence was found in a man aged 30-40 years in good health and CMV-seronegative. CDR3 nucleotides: TGTGCCAGCAGCTTACTTCGGGGAAGGCACAGTGAAGCTTTCTTT. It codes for CASSLLRGRHSEAFF.